The count of the clone carrying this T cell receptor beta chain is one. Its antigen remains unknown. These data originate in a study of cytomegalovirus exposure and HLA in healthy donors. It was healthy bone marrow donors who served as donors. Whole-study results and caveats: Per published accounts, TCR beta sequences correctly predicted the HLA-A and HLA-B alleles of most subjects. The investigators catalogued 150 to 200 TCR beta chains as cytomegalovirus-associated.

With 60 Vbeta and 13 Jbeta primers, the PCR was carried out. Libraries were prepared by immunoSEQ multiplex PCR; TCRdb keeps only in-frame clonotypes and omits some of them. The table has roughly 93,000 clones, about 74% seen once. The CDR3 covers 14 residues. V was pared by 4 bases and J by 4 bases, with 16 bases between. Per the germline V gene, CDR1 is SQVTM and CDR2 is ANQGSEA. The source of this sequence is a male donor in good health and CMV-seronegative. Sample: PBMCs. V is TRBV29-1 and J is TRBJ2-5; possible D gene TRBD2, 7 bases. The CDR3, as DNA: TGCAGCGTTGCCCCCACAAGGGGGGGAGAGACCCAGTACTTC. Its translation is CSVAPTRGGETQYF.